This T cell receptor beta chain came from a study of T cell responses to AZD1222 COVID-19 vaccine. The table lists this clone with a few counts. Produced via immunoSEQ multiplex PCR; TCRdb's table is partial and in-frame only. The data contain about 82,000 clones, 80% to 90% of them seen just once; the ten biggest clones take up 12%. This CDR3 spans 13 amino acids. From germline, CDR1 is KGHSH and CDR2 LQKENI. With V trimmed by 5 bases and J by 5 bases, 5 bases remained unmatched. The input for sequencing was peripheral blood, taken 28 days after the second AZD1222 dose. The receptor was isolated from an adult who received the AZD1222 COVID-19 vaccine. The gene calls are TRBV18 and TRBJ2-7; TRBD1 agrees at 8 bases. CDR3 residues: CASSFDRGDEQYV. Here the CDR3 DNA reads TGTGCCAGCTCATTCGACAGGGGCGACGAGCAGTACGTC.